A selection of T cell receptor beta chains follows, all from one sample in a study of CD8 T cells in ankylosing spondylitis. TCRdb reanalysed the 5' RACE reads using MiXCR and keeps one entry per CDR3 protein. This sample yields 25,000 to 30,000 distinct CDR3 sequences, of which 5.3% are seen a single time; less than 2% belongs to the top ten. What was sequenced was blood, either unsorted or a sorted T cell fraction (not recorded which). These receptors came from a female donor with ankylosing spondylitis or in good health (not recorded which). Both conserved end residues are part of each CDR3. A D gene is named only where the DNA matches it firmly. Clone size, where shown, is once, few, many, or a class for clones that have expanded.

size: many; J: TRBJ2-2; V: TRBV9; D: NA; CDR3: CASSLRGASGGELFF; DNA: TGTGCCAGCAGCCTCAGGGGGGCGTCGGGCGGGGAGCTGTTTTTT
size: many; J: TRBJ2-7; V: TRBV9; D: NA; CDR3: CASSVAGQYEQYF; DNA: TGTGCCAGCAGCGTAGCTGGCCAATACGAGCAGTACTTC
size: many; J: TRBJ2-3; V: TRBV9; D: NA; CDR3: CATGGGARRSDTQYF; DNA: TGTGCCACAGGGGGGGGGGCGAGGCGATCAGATACGCAGTATTTT
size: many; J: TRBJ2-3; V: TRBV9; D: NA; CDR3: CASSQTGSLGTDTQYF; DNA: TGTGCCAGCAGCCAAACAGGGTCGTTAGGCACAGATACGCAGTATTTT
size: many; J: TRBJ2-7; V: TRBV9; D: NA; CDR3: CASSVGPAGPYEQYF; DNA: TGTGCCAGCAGCGTAGGGCCCGCCGGTCCCTACGAGCAGTACTTC
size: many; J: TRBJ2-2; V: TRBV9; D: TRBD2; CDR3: CASSRTSMNGELFF; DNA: TGTGCCAGCAGCAGGACTAGCATGAACGGGGAGCTGTTTTTT
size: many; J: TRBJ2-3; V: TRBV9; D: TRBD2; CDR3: CASSSADSGATQYF; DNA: TGTGCCAGCAGCTCTGCGGATAGCGGGGCTACGCAGTATTTT
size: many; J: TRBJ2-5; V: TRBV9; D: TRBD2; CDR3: CASSVASGGETQYF; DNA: TGTGCCAGCAGCGTAGCTAGCGGGGGAGAGACCCAGTACTTC
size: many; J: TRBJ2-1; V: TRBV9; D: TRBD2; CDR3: CASSVGASGRATEQFF; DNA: TGTGCCAGCAGCGTAGGGGCTAGCGGGAGGGCCACTGAGCAGTTCTTC
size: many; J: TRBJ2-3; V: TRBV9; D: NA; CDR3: CASSVYQGRTDTQYF; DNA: TGTGCCAGCAGCGTCTACCAGGGGAGGACAGATACGCAGTATTTT
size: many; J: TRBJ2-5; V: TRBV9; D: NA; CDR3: CASSVVGSGETQYF; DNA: TGTGCCAGCAGCGTAGTAGGGTCGGGGGAGACCCAGTACTTC
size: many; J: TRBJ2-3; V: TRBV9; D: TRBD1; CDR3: CASSGDRVADTQYF; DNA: TGTGCCAGCAGCGGCGACAGGGTGGCAGATACGCAGTATTTT
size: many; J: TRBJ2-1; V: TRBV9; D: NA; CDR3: CASSTGTLPGGEQFF; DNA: TGTGCCAGCAGCACCGGGACTCTACCTGGGGGTGAGCAGTTCTTC
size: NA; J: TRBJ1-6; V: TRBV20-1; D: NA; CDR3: CSARPPGQQNSPLHF; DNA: TGCAGTGCTAGACCACCGGGACAACAGAATTCACCCCTCCACTTT
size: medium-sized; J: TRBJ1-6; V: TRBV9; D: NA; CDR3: CASSGLGFNSPLHF; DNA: TGTGCCAGCAGCGGGCTCGGCTTTAATTCACCCCTCCACTTT
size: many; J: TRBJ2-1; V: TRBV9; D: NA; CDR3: CASSVAGAANEQFF; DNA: TGTGCCAGCAGCGTAGCGGGGGCGGCCAATGAGCAGTTCTTC
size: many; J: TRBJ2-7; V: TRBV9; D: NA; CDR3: CASSVGFGPSYEQYF; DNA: TGTGCCAGCAGCGTAGGTTTCGGGCCCTCCTACGAGCAGTACTTC
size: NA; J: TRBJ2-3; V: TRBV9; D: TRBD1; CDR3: CASSPRTGGMDTQYF; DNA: TGTGCCAGCAGCCCCAGGACAGGGGGTATGGATACGCAGTATTTT
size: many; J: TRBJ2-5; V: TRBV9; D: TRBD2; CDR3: CASSVGAGGPVGETQYF; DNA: TGTGCCAGCAGCGTAGGAGCGGGGGGACCGGTTGGAGAGACCCAGTACTTC
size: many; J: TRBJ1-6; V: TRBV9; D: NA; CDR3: CASSAQPGHSNSPLHF; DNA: TGTGCCAGCAGCGCTCAACCGGGACACAGTAATTCACCCCTCCACTTT
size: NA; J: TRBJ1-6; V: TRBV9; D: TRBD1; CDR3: CAISAWTGDSPLNF; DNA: TGTGCCATCAGCGCTTGGACAGGGGATTCACCCCTCAACTTT
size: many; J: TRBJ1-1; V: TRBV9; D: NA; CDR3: CASSVAPRGGTEAFF; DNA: TGTGCCAGCAGCGTAGCCCCCCGGGGGGGGACTGAAGCTTTCTTT
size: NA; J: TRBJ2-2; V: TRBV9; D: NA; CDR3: CASSVDGQGLPGELFF; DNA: TGTGCCAGCAGCGTAGACGGTCAGGGGCTCCCCGGGGAGCTGTTTTTT
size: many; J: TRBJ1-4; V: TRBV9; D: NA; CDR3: CASSGGGFEKLFF; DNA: TGTGCCAGCAGTGGGGGAGGATTCGAAAAACTGTTTTTT
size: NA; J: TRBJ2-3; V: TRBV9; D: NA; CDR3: CASRAGTAGGDTQYF; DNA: TGTGCCAGCAGAGCCGGGACGGCCGGGGGAGATACGCAGTATTTT
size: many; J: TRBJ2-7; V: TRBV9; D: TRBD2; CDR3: CASSVLADPYEQYF; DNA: TGTGCCAGCAGCGTACTAGCGGACCCCTACGAGCAGTACTTC
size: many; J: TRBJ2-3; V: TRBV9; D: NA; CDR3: CASTRESADTQYF; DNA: TGTGCCAGCACCCGGGAGTCTGCAGATACGCAGTATTTT
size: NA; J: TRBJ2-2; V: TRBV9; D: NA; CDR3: CASQELANTGELFF; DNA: TGTGCCAGCCAGGAACTAGCCAACACCGGGGAGCTGTTTTTT
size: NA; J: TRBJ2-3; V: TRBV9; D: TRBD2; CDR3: CASSVIGSLADRDTQYF; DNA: TGTGCCAGCAGCGTTATTGGGAGCCTAGCGGATCGGGATACGCAGTATTTT
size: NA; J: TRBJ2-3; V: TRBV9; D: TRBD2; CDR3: CASSVRGGGASDTQYF; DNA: TGTGCCAGCAGCGTACGGGGCGGGGGGGCGAGTGATACGCAGTATTTT
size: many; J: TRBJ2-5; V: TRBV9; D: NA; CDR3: CASSDQETQYF; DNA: TGTGCCAGCAGCGATCAAGAGACCCAGTACTTC
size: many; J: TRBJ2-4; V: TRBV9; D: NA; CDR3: CASSVANRGSDIQYF; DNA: TGTGCCAGCAGCGTAGCTAACAGAGGGTCCGACATTCAGTACTTC
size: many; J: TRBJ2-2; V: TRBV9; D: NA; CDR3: CASSGNTGELFF; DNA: TGTGCCAGCAGCGGGAACACCGGGGAGCTGTTTTTT
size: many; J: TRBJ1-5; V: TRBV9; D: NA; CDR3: CASSPSTGSNQPQHF; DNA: TGTGCCAGCAGCCCCTCGACAGGTAGCAATCAGCCCCAGCATTTT
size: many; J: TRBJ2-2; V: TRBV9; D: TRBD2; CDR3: CASSVATGWGGLAGELFF; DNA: TGTGCCAGCAGCGTAGCTACAGGATGGGGGGGATTGGCCGGGGAGCTGTTTTTT
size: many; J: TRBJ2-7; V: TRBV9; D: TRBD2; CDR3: CASSPDGGRNEQYF; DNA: TGTGCCAGCAGCCCTGACGGGGGGAGGAACGAGCAGTACTTC
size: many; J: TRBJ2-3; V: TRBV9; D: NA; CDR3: CASSGSGPATQYF; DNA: TGTGCCAGCAGCGGTAGCGGCCCGGCTACGCAGTATTTT